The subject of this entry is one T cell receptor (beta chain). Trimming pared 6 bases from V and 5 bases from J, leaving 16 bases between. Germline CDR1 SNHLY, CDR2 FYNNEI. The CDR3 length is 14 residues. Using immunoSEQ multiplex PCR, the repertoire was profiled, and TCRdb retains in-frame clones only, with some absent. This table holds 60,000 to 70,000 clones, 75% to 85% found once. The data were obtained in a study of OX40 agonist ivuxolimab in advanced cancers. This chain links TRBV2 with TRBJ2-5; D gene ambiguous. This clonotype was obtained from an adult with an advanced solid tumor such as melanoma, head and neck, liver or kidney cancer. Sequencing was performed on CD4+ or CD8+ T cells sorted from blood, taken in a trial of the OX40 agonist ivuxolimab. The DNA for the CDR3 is TGTGCCAGCAGGACGCCTTCTCGGTCGGAGACCCAGTACTTC. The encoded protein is CASRTPSRSETQYF.